This T cell receptor (beta chain) comes out of a study of blood T cell repertoires in COVID-19. Across the study: The study drew acute and convalescent COVID-19 samples from the United States, Italy and Spain. PBMCs, B-cell-depleted T cells, or T cells provided the cDNA or gDNA that made up the material.

In the study's own analysis: Scientists estimated how many nucleated cells there were by amplifying reference gene primers. The repertoire was sequenced with immunoSEQ multiplex PCR; TCRdb's copy has only in-frame clones and lacks some. The V and J calls and clone size were taken over from that table, and D and trimming were inferred from the DNA. The profile shows roughly 190,000 clones, 84% of them singletons. The V gene end was trimmed by 5 bases and the J gene end by 0 bases; junction bases not matched to a gene: 6. CDR3 size: 19 residues. Germline V gene lookup returns CDR1 KGHDR and CDR2 SFDVKD.

The chain recombines TRBV24-1 with TRBJ2-1; 16 bases line up with TRBD2. This receptor was identified in an older woman with active or convalescent COVID-19. Sequencing input: peripheral blood. The CDR3 sequence is CATSAPGLAGGSSYNEQFF. CDR3 nucleotide sequence: TGTGCCACCAGTGCACCGGGACTAGCGGGAGGGAGCTCCTACAATGAGCAGTTCTTC.